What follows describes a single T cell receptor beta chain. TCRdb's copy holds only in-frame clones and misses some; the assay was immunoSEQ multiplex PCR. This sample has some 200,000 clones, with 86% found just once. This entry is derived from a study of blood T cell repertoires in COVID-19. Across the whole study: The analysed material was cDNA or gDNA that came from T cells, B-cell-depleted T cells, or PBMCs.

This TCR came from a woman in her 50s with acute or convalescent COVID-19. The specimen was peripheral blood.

DNA for the CDR3: TGCGCCAGCAGCCACCAACAGGGACAACTTCGAGAGCAGTACTTC. Translation: CASSHQQGQLREQYF. The V and J genes are TRBV4-3 and TRBJ2-7; perhaps TRBD1 as D (6 bases). Germline lookup yields CDR1 LGHNA and CDR2 YSLEER. The CDR3 is 15 residues long. Trimming took off 3 bases at V and 7 bases at J, with 19 bases between the two ends.